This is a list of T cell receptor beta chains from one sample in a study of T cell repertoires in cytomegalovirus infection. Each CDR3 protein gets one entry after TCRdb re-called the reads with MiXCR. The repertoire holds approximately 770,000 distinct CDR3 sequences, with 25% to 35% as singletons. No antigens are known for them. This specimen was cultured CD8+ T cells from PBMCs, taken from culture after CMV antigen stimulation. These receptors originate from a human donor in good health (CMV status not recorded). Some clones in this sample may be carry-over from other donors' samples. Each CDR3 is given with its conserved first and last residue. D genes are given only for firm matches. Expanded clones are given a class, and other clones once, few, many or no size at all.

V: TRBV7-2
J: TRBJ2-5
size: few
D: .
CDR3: CASSLLTRRKETQYF
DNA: TGTGCCAGCAGCTTATTGACCCGACGGAAAGAGACCCAGTACTTC

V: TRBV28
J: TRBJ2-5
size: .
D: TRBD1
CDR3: CASSSWEQGAGGETQYF
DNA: TGTGCCAGCAGTTCCTGGGAACAGGGGGCAGGAGGAGAGACCCAGTACTTC

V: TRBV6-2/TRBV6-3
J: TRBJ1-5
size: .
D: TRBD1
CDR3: CASSYSWTGDQPQHF
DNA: TGTGCCAGCAGTTACTCCTGGACAGGGGATCAGCCCCAGCATTTT

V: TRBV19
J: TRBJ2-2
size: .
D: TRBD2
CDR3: CASSLTSGLTGELFF
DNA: TGTGCCAGTAGTCTGACTAGCGGGCTCACCGGGGAGCTGTTTTTT

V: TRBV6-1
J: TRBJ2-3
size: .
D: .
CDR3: CASSEEFGGGTDTQYF
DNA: TGTGCCAGCAGTGAAGAGTTCGGTGGTGGCACAGATACGCAGTATTTT

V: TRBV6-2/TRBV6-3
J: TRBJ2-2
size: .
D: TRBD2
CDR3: CASSYEGRGINTGELFF
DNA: TGTGCCAGCAGTTACGAGGGGCGGGGGATTAACACCGGGGAGCTGTTTTTT

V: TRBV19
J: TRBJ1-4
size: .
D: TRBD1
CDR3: CASTRTGPNEKLFF
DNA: TGTGCCAGTACCCGGACAGGGCCAAATGAAAAACTGTTTTTT

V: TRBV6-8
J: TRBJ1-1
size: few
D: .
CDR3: CASSAWEDTEAFF
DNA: TGTGCCAGCAGCGCCTGGGAAGACACTGAAGCTTTCTTT

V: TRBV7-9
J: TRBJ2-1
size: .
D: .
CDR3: CASSLGRGSRNEQFF
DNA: TGTGCCAGCAGCTTGGGGAGGGGGTCTCGCAATGAGCAGTTCTTC

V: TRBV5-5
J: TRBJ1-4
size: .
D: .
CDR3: CASSSKLQATNEKLFF
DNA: TGTGCCAGCAGCTCAAAACTTCAAGCAACTAATGAAAAACTGTTTTTT

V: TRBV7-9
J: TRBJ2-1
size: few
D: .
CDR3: CASSLIGPAGSYNEQFF
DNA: TGTGCCAGCAGCCTTATTGGCCCGGCGGGCTCCTACAATGAGCAGTTCTTC

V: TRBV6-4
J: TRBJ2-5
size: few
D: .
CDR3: CANPTLRGSEETQYF
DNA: TGTGCCAACCCCACCCTCAGAGGCTCAGAAGAGACCCAGTACTTC

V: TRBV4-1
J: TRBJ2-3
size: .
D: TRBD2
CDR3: CASSQFTSDTDTQYF
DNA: TGCGCCAGCAGCCAATTCACTAGCGACACAGATACGCAGTATTTT

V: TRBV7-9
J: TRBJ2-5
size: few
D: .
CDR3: CASSLSGMQETQYF
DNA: TGTGCCAGCAGCTTAAGTGGGATGCAAGAGACCCAGTACTTC

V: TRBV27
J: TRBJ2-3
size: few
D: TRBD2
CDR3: CASSTRLPPRTSGVADTQYF
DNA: TGTGCCAGCAGTACTCGACTCCCACCTCGGACTAGCGGGGTAGCAGATACGCAGTATTTT

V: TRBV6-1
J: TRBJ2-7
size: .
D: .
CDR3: CASSHGTIEQYF
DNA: TGTGCCAGCAGCCACGGGACCATCGAGCAGTACTTC

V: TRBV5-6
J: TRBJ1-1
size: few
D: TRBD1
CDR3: CASSPVGTPRSDRGNVNTEAFF
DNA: TGTGCCAGCAGCCCGGTTGGGACCCCCAGGAGCGACAGGGGGAATGTGAACACTGAAGCTTTCTTT

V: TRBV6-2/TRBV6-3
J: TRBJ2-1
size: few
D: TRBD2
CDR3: CASSYSTGLANRVGEQFF
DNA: TGTGCCAGCAGTTACTCGACGGGACTAGCGAACCGAGTCGGTGAGCAGTTCTTC

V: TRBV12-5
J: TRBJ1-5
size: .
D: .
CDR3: CASRPKGQHQPQHF
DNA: TGTGCTAGCCGACCGAAGGGGCAACATCAGCCCCAGCATTTT

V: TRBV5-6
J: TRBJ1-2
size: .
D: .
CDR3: CASGRVMTASYGYTF
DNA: TGTGCCAGCGGACGGGTTATGACGGCTAGCTATGGCTACACCTTC

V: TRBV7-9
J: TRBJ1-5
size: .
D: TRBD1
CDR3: CASSSGQGAPYSNQPQHF
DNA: TGTGCCAGCAGCTCCGGACAGGGGGCTCCTTATAGCAATCAGCCCCAGCATTTT

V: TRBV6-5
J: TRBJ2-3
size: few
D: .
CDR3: CASSYNLGDTQYF
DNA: TGTGCCAGCAGTTACAATCTAGGGGATACGCAGTATTTT

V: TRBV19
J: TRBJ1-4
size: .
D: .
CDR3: CASRAGVEPNPATNEKLFF
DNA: TGTGCCAGTAGGGCAGGGGTCGAACCTAATCCTGCAACTAATGAAAAACTGTTTTTT

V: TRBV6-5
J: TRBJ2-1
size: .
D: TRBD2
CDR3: CASSYFGVSGFEQFF
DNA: TGTGCCAGCAGTTATTTTGGTGTTAGCGGGTTCGAGCAGTTCTTC

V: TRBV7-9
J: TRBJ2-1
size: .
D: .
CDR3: CASTLAGAYNEQFF
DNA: TGTGCCAGCACTCTAGCAGGCGCCTACAATGAGCAGTTCTTC

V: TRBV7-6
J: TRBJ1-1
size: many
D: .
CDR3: CASSSSAQQGMNTEAFF
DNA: TGTGCCAGCAGCTCCTCCGCTCAACAGGGAATGAACACTGAAGCTTTCTTT

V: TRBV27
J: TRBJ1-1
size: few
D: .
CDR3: CASRQGGAEAFF
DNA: TGTGCCAGCAGACAAGGGGGAGCTGAAGCTTTCTTT

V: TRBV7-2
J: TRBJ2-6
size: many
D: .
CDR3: CASSLARDDYSGANVLTF
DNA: TGTGCCAGCAGCTTAGCCCGGGACGACTACTCTGGGGCCAACGTCCTGACTTTC

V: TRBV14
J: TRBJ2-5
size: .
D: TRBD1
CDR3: CASSQDRRTGQETQYF
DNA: TGTGCCAGCAGCCAAGATCGCAGGACAGGGCAAGAGACCCAGTACTTC

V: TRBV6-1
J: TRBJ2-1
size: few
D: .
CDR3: CASSEVGGGTYNEQFF
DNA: TGTGCCAGCAGTGAAGTAGGGGGGGGGACCTACAATGAGCAGTTCTTC

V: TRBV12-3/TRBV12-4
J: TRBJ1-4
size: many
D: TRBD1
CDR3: CASSQYPGQGNEKLFF
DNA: TGTGCCAGCAGCCAATATCCGGGACAGGGGAACGAAAAACTGTTTTTT

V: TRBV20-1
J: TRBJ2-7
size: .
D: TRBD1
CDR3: CSARDMRTGSSYEQYF
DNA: TGCAGTGCTAGAGATATGAGGACAGGGAGCTCCTACGAGCAGTACTTC

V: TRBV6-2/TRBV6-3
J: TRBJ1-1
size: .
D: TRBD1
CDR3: CASSYGAGGFTEAFF
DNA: TGTGCCAGCAGTTACGGGGCAGGGGGCTTCACTGAAGCTTTCTTT

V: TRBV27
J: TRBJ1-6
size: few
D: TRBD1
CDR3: CASSFTGDSYNSPLHF
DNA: TGTGCCAGCAGTTTCACAGGGGACTCCTATAATTCACCCCTCCACTTT

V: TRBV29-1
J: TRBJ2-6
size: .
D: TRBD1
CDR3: CSVGRTGGSGANVLTF
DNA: TGCAGCGTTGGGCGGACAGGGGGCTCCGGGGCCAACGTCCTGACTTTC

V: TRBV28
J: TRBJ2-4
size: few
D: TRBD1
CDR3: CASSLMSGGNIQYF
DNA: TGTGCCAGCAGTTTAATGTCAGGGGGAAACATTCAGTACTTC

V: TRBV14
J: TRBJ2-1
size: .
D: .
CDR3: CASSTPGTLYYNEQFF
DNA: TGTGCCAGCAGCACCCCCGGGACCCTCTACTACAATGAGCAGTTCTTC

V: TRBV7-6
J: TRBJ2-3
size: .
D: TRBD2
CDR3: CASSLRTSGERSGGSDTQYF
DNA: TGTGCCAGCAGCCTTCGGACTAGCGGGGAAAGGAGTGGAGGGTCAGATACGCAGTATTTT

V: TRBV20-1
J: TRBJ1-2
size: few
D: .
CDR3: CSARDRPLSGSYGYTF
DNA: TGCAGTGCTAGAGACCGCCCCCTCTCAGGGAGCTATGGCTACACCTTC

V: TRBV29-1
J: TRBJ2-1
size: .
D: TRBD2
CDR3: CSAGTSGGPTSYNEQFF
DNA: TGCAGCGCCGGGACTAGCGGGGGGCCGACCTCCTACAATGAGCAGTTCTTC

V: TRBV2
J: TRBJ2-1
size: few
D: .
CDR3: CASIGNEQFF
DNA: TGTGCCAGCATAGGAAATGAGCAGTTCTTC

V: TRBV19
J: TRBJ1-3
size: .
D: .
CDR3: CASSSTGFSGNTIYF
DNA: TGTGCCAGTAGTTCAACAGGGTTCTCTGGAAACACCATATATTTT

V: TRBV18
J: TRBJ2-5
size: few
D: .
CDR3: CASSPSGLAQETQYF
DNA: TGTGCCAGCTCACCGTCAGGGCTAGCTCAAGAGACCCAGTACTTC

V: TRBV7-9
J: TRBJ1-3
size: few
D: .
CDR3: CASRFRSDGNTIYF
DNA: TGTGCCAGCCGATTTCGGAGTGACGGAAACACCATATATTTT

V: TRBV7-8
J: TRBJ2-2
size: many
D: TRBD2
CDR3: CASSLALLAGDTGELFF
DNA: TGTGCCAGCAGCTTAGCTCTACTAGCGGGAGACACCGGGGAGCTGTTTTTT

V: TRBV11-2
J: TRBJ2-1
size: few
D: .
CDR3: CASSLEVGTEQFF
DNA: TGTGCCAGCAGCTTAGAGGTTGGTACGGAGCAGTTCTTC

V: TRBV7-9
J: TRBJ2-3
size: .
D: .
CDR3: CASSPLGIASDTQYF
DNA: TGTGCCAGCAGCCCTTTAGGCATAGCATCCGATACGCAGTATTTT